Below are 25 T cell receptor beta chains sequenced from a single sample in a study of blood T cell repertoires in COVID-19. Data came from immunoSEQ multiplex PCR; TCRdb stores just in-frame clones and leaves some out. The sample comprises roughly 65,000 clones, roughly 82% of which are singletons, and over 40% rests with the top ten. Specimen: peripheral blood. These receptor sequences come from a human donor in a cohort sampled during active COVID-19.

V and J are TRBV28 and TRBJ2-5, with no clear D. Germline CDR1 is MDHEN and CDR2 is SYDVKM. Trimming shortened V by 5 bases and J by 1 base, and 2 bases separated the two germline ends. This CDR3 comprises 11 residues. The CDR3, as DNA: TGTGCCAGCAGTCTCCAAGAGACCCAGTACTTC. Amino acid sequence: CASSLQETQYF.

In this sample, this clone turned up once. The J gene is TRBJ1-1, the V gene TRBV30, with D possibly matching TRBD1 (6 bases). The CDR3 loop spans 13 amino acids. Trimming pared 4 bases from V and 3 bases from J, leaving 12 bases between. Germline-derived CDR1 and CDR2 are GTSNPN and SVGIG (reference sequence). For the CDR3, the DNA is TGTGCCTGGAACCCACAGGGCTACACTGAAGCTTTCTTT. This sequence encodes CAWNPQGYTEAFF.

The chain couples TRBV6-6 to TRBJ2-1; 9 nucleotides match TRBD2. J was trimmed by 1 base and V by 6 bases; bases with no gene match: 7. The CDR3 has 16 residues. Germline CDR1 and CDR2: MNHNY and SVGAGI (reference sequence). CDR3 amino acids: CASRTQRGASYNEQFF. DNA of the CDR3: TGTGCCAGCAGAACCCAGCGGGGGGCGTCCTACAATGAGCAGTTCTTC.

This sequence joins TRBV6-4 and TRBJ2-1; D is ambiguous. The CDR3 runs 15 residues. Per the germline V gene, CDR1 is MRHNA and CDR2 is SNTAGT. V shed 2 bases and J shed 12 bases, with 20 bases lying between them. The CDR3 DNA follows: TGTGCCAGCAGTGACCCCAACTATACCTACACGTCGCAGTTCTTC. Translated, it gives CASSDPNYTYTSQFF.

The V and J genes are TRBV12-5 and TRBJ1-2; 10 positions agree with TRBD1. The CDR3 consists of 15 residues. Trimming took 6 bases from V and 4 from J; bases not matched to a gene: 8. Germline loops: CDR1 LGHNT, CDR2 FRNRAP. The CDR3 sequence: CASGPRDRGGYGYTF. CDR3 nucleotides: TGTGCTAGTGGGCCCCGGGACAGGGGAGGCTATGGCTACACCTTC.

This clone has only one observation. The chain is built from TRBV6-5 and TRBJ1-2; 10 bases map to TRBD1. Germline values: CDR1 MNHEY, CDR2 SVGAGI. The CDR3 extends over 15 amino acids. Trimming cost V 7 bases and J 6 bases; bases outside gene matches: 11. The CDR3 bases are TGTGCCAGCACCCGACAGGGGGCCGGGGGGAATGGCTACACCTTC. It is translated as CASTRQGAGGNGYTF.

CDR3 DNA sequence: TGCGCCAGCAGCCCCCGAGGCAGGGGGCGATACGAGCAGTACTTC. This encodes CASSPRGRGRYEQYF. The V call is TRBV4-1, the J call TRBJ2-7; 8 bases are shared with TRBD1. In germline, CDR1 is MGHRA, CDR2 YSYEKL. This CDR3 spans 15 amino acids. The V gene end was trimmed by 4 bases and the J gene end by 4 bases; junction bases not matched to a gene: 9.

The CDR3 bases are TGTGCCAGCAGTTATCTTGACAGGCCTAACTATGGCTACACCTTC. Translated: CASSYLDRPNYGYTF. The chain links TRBV6-5 to TRBJ1-2; possible D gene TRBD1, 6 bases. This CDR3 comprises 15 residues. Germline V gives CDR1 MNHEY, CDR2 SVGAGI. V dropped 3 bases and J dropped 0 bases, with 11 bases sitting between them.

The chain combines TRBV13 with TRBJ2-7, with D hard to call. The CDR3 has 13 residues. The V end lost 5 bases, the J end lost 2 bases, and 10 bases lay between the germline ends. Germline V gene data show CDR1 as PRHDT and CDR2 as FYEKMQ (reference sequence). The DNA of the CDR3 is TGTGCCAGCAGCCCCGGTAGAACCTACGAGCAGTACTTC. This gives the protein CASSPGRTYEQYF.

The chain joins TRBV3-1 (or the pseudogene TRBV3-2) to TRBJ1-2, with D unresolved. The CDR3 runs to 14 residues. Trimming took off 1 base at V and 8 bases at J, with 14 bases between the two ends. CDR1 and CDR2 (germline): LGHDT, YNNKEL (reference sequence). The CDR3 DNA sequence: TGTGCCAGCAGCCAAGGACGTCGGGCTAGCGGCTACACCTTC. Amino acids: CASSQGRRASGYTF.

This clone was observed a few times. The chain is built from TRBV11-2 and TRBJ1-2; D unresolved. CDR1 is SGHAT and CDR2 is FQNNGV in the germline V gene. CDR3 length: 12 residues. V was cut by 2 bases and J by 5 bases, with 6 bases left in between. The CDR3, as DNA: TGTGCCAGCAGCTTATTAGAGTATGGCTACACCTTC. This translates into CASSLLEYGYTF.

V is TRBV4-2 and J is TRBJ2-2; the D gene is possibly TRBD1 (6 bases). V gave up 4 bases and J gave up 3 bases, with 12 bases separating them. CDR3 length: 15 amino acids. The V gene's germline CDR1 is LGHNA and CDR2 YNFKEQ. The CDR3 region has the DNA TGTGCCAGCAGCCCGGAGAGGGGGTACACCGGGGAGCTGTTTTTT. Translated: CASSPERGYTGELFF.

The chain links TRBV7-2 to TRBJ2-5; a weak D match, TRBD1 (5 bases). CDR1 is SGHTA and CDR2 is FQGNSA in the germline V gene. Trimming removed 1 base at V and 2 bases at J, with 11 bases between. There are 15 residues in the CDR3. The CDR3 loop is CASSLERRQQETQYF. Here the CDR3 DNA reads TGTGCCAGCAGCTTAGAACGTCGACAGCAAGAGACCCAGTACTTC.

The V call is TRBV7-6, the J call TRBJ2-2; tentative D call: TRBD1 (5 bases). The CDR3 loop spans 16 amino acids. Per the germline V gene, CDR1 is SGHVS and CDR2 is FNYEAQ. Trimming stripped 1 base from V and 4 bases from J, with 13 bases between. In DNA, the CDR3 is TGTGCCAGCAGCTTAGTTTCAGGGAAAGGCACCGGGGAGCTGTTTTTT. Translating gives CASSLVSGKGTGELFF. Supplemented by reference TRBV7-6 and TRBJ2-2, the full variable domain reads GAGVSQSPRYKVTKRGQDVALRCDPISGHVSLYWYRQALGQGPEFLTYFNYEAQQDKSGLPNDRFSAERPEGSISTLTIQRTEQRDSAMYRCASSLVSGKGTGELFFGEGSRLTVL.

This clone has more than one count but fewer than ten. The V call is TRBV4-1, the J call TRBJ1-1; 9 bases are shared with TRBD1. The V segment lost 2 bases and the J segment 2 bases; nucleotides outside the gene matches: 6. CDR1 is MGHRA, CDR2 YSYEKL, per germline. This CDR3 has 16 residues. CDR3 protein: CASSQPGQGRNTEAFF. The CDR3 DNA reads TGCGCCAGCAGCCAACCCGGACAGGGGCGTAACACTGAAGCTTTCTTT.

The gene calls are TRBV5-5 and TRBJ1-5; a possible D gene is TRBD1 (6 bases). The germline V gene has CDR1 SGHKS and CDR2 YYEKEE (reference sequence). V was trimmed by 3 bases and J by 5 bases, leaving 15 bases between them. This CDR3 region has 15 residues. The chain's CDR3 is CASSSRQGTDQPQHF. As DNA, the CDR3 is TGTGCCAGCAGCTCCCGTCAGGGGACGGATCAGCCCCAGCATTTT.

This clone was observed once. The rearrangement joins TRBV21-1 to TRBJ1-2. TRBV21-1 is a pseudogene locus. This CDR3 has 18 amino acids. In DNA, the CDR3 is TGTGCCAGCAGCAAACCCGGGTCTCCGAGGGAATGGGGCTATGGCTACACCTTC. As protein: CASSKPGSPREWGYGYTF.

This clone has only one observation. The rearrangement uses TRBV6-5 and TRBJ1-2; TRBD1 might be the D (6 bases). CDR1 and CDR2 (germline): MNHEY, SVGAGI. V was shortened by 6 bases and J by 5 bases, with 19 bases between the two germline ends. There are 15 residues in the CDR3. CDR3 residues: CASSQPGQREYGYTF. CDR3 nucleotide sequence: TGTGCCAGCAGCCAACCGGGACAACGAGAGTATGGCTACACCTTC.

For this clone: As the CDR3 is not closed by the conserved phenylalanine or tryptophan, this likely results from a read error. No DNA is shown, since the ends of the CDR3 on it are uncertain; the CDR3 is the one TCRdb lists. The CDR3 region is CASSQDRGTDWGPR. The chain is built from TRBV4-2 and TRBJ1-6; TRBD1, the table's D call, was not compared with the DNA. The CDR3 numbers 14 amino acids, ends counted. CDR1 and CDR2 from the germline V gene are LGHNA and YNFKEQ.

In its sample, this clone was seen a few times. V usage is TRBV7-2 and J usage is TRBJ2-5; 9 nucleotides agree with TRBD2. Germline CDR1 SGHTA, CDR2 FQGNSA. V was pared by 1 base and J by 7 bases, with 4 bases of the junction left unmatched. This CDR3 is built from 14 residues. CDR3 sequence: CASSLGGGGGTQYF. CDR3 DNA sequence: TGTGCCAGCAGCTTAGGCGGCGGGGGGGGGACCCAGTACTTC.

This chain connects TRBV5-1 to TRBJ2-3, with D possibly being TRBD2 (6 bases). V was shortened by 4 bases and J by 2 bases, with 14 bases between the two germline ends. The length of the CDR3 is 15 residues. Per the germline V gene, CDR1 is SGHRS and CDR2 is YFSETQ. The CDR3 protein is CASSGGLRNTDTQYF. The CDR3 DNA follows: TGCGCCAGCAGCGGGGGACTCCGGAACACAGATACGCAGTATTTT.

This clone was recorded a few times. This rearrangement joins TRBV5-1 to TRBJ2-2; 14 bases are a match to TRBD2. Germline V gives CDR1 SGHRS, CDR2 YFSETQ. J was trimmed by 6 bases and V by 4 bases; bases with no gene match: 5. The CDR3 has 16 amino acids. The CDR3 nucleotides are TGCGCCAGCAGCCCGGGACTAGCGGGGGCGGCCGGGGAGCTGTTTTTT. Translated, it gives CASSPGLAGAAGELFF.

V and J are TRBV12-3 or TRBV12-4 and TRBJ1-2, with unresolved D. The CDR3 contains 13 residues. Trimming removed 1 base from V and 7 bases from J, with 10 bases in between. The CDR3 DNA is TGTGCCAGCAGTTTAGGTCGGGGTTCTGGCTACACCTTC. Protein: CASSLGRGSGYTF.

The genes are TRBV27 and TRBJ1-1, with D tentatively TRBD1 (6 bases). The V gene lost 8 bases and the J gene lost 1 base, with 17 bases spanning the gap. Per the germline V gene, CDR1 is MNHEY and CDR2 is SMNVEV (reference sequence). This CDR3 comprises 15 residues. The CDR3 DNA reads TGTGCCAGCTCAATGGGCGCAGGGGCGAACACTGAAGCTTTCTTT. It encodes CASSMGAGANTEAFF.

V and J are TRBV5-1 and TRBJ2-3; TRBD1 aligns across 10 bases. Per germline, CDR1 SGHRS and CDR2 YFSETQ. The CDR3 is made up of 15 amino acids. V shed 5 bases, J shed 1 base, and the junction held 4 bases outside the gene matches. In nucleotides, the CDR3 is TGCGCCAGCAGGTCGGGGACAGGGGGCACAGATACGCAGTATTTT. Translating gives CASRSGTGGTDTQYF.